The 14 T cell receptor beta chains presented below share a single source sample, sequenced in a study of shared clonotypes between healthy human individuals. Clones were sequenced by immunoSEQ multiplex PCR, and TCRdb holds only the in-frame ones, with some missing. Of around 2.3 million clones in the sample, approximately 94% were seen once. Sequencing was carried out using naive CD4+ T cells sorted from blood. The subset: CD45RA+ positively selected. These receptors all stem from a man in his late teens or twenties in good health.

CDR3 coding DNA: TGTGCCAGCAGCCGAATAGACAGGGATGAAAAACTGTTTTTT. Encoded protein: CASSRIDRDEKLFF. V is TRBV14 and J is TRBJ1-4; 7 bases are a match to TRBD1. This CDR3 contains 14 residues. Germline V gene sequence: CDR1 SGHDN, CDR2 FVKESK. Losses at the gene ends were 4 bases for V and 6 bases for J; bases not matched to a gene: 5.

The rearrangement joins TRBV5-1 to TRBJ1-4; 8 bases line up with TRBD1. V was clipped by 1 base and J by 4 bases; unmatched bases: 6. Germline CDR1 reads SGHRS; CDR2 reads YFSETQ. This CDR3 spans 16 amino acids. The CDR3 coding sequence is TGCGCCAGCAGCTTGCCCCGCGACAGGGGTAATGAAAAACTGTTTTTT. It encodes CASSLPRDRGNEKLFF.

The chain employs TRBV11-2 and TRBJ1-4; D remains ambiguous. The V end lost 6 bases, the J end lost 6 bases, and 5 bases lay between the germline ends. The CDR3 length is 11 residues. Per the germline V gene, CDR1 is SGHAT and CDR2 is FQNNGV. In DNA, the CDR3 is TGTGCCAGCAGTTCCGATGAAAAACTGTTTTTT. This translates into CASSSDEKLFF.

The chain employs TRBV18 and TRBJ1-5; D call uncertain. The CDR3 consists of 16 residues. CDR1 is KGHSH, CDR2 LQKENI, per germline. Trimming removed 3 bases from V and 0 bases from J, with 12 bases in between. The CDR3 is CASSPMSHYSNQPQHF. Written as DNA, the CDR3 is TGTGCCAGCTCACCTATGTCTCACTATAGCAATCAGCCCCAGCATTTT.

The chain couples TRBV28 to TRBJ1-6; D perhaps matches TRBD1 (5 bases). Per germline, CDR1 MDHEN and CDR2 SYDVKM. The V and J ends lost 7 bases and 10 bases respectively, with 17 bases between them. This CDR3 is built from 14 residues. The CDR3 reads CASISRRGRSPLHF. The CDR3 nucleotides read TGTGCCAGCATTTCACGTAGGGGACGATCACCCCTCCACTTT.

The V gene is TRBV5-1, the J gene TRBJ1-1, with TRBD1 as a possible D gene (6 bases). From germline, CDR1 is SGHRS and CDR2 YFSETQ. The CDR3 is made up of 15 amino acids. The V and J ends lost 0 bases and 4 bases respectively, with 13 bases between them. The CDR3 protein is CASSLEGGTSTEAFF. DNA of the CDR3: TGCGCCAGCAGCTTGGAAGGGGGTACGAGCACTGAAGCTTTCTTT.

This rearrangement joins TRBV6-6 to TRBJ2-7, with D possibly TRBD1 on 6 matching bases. This CDR3 is built from 14 residues. V was shortened by 2 bases and J by 2 bases, with 10 bases between the two germline ends. Looked up from germline, CDR1 is MNHNY and CDR2 is SVGAGI (reference sequence). CDR3 sequence (DNA): TGTGCCAGCAGTTACGACAGGCGGACCTACGAGCAGTACTTC. Its translation is CASSYDRRTYEQYF.

This clone was detected only once. This chain links TRBV6-1 with TRBJ1-2; TRBD1 might be the D (6 bases). Germline V gene sequence: CDR1 MNHNS, CDR2 SASEGT. V was clipped by 3 bases and J by 4 bases, with 12 bases between them. The CDR3 sequence is 14 residues long. The CDR3: CASSEYRTAYGYTF. The DNA for the CDR3 is TGTGCCAGCAGTGAGTACAGGACAGCCTATGGCTACACCTTC.

This rearrangement joins TRBV6-5 to TRBJ1-6; 8 nucleotides line up with TRBD1. The V and J ends lost 5 bases and 4 bases, in that order; junction bases with no gene match: 4. This CDR3 region has 15 residues. CDR1 is MNHEY, CDR2 SVGAGI, per germline. The CDR3 DNA follows: TGTGCCAGCAGTCAGGGGGCGGGTTATAATTCACCCCTCCACTTT. It yields the protein CASSQGAGYNSPLHF.

The chain recombines TRBV14 with TRBJ2-5, with D possibly TRBD1 on 7 matching bases. Trimming stripped 4 bases from V and 2 bases from J, with 11 bases between. Germline CDR1 SGHDN, CDR2 FVKESK. The CDR3 covers 14 residues. The CDR3 bases are TGTGCCAGCAGCCGGAGGGGGCTGCAAGAGACCCAGTACTTC. Its translation: CASSRRGLQETQYF.

The chain employs TRBV27 and TRBJ1-2, with D maybe TRBD1 (6 bases). Trimming shortened V by 5 bases and J by 7 bases, and 17 bases separated the two germline ends. Germline CDR1 MNHEY, CDR2 SMNVEV (reference sequence). This CDR3 has 14 residues. Here the CDR3 DNA reads TGTGCCAGCAGTCCCCACGGGGGCGCGGTTGGCTACACCTTC. Its translation: CASSPHGGAVGYTF.

This clone has just one count. This chain's CDR3 is CASSPGNGYTF. The DNA of the CDR3 is TGTGCCAGCAGCCCAGGGAATGGCTACACCTTC. This chain connects TRBV11-2 to TRBJ1-2; D might be TRBD1 (5 bases). Trimming pared 5 bases from V and 6 bases from J, leaving 7 bases between. The CDR3 runs to 11 residues. Germline-derived CDR1 and CDR2 are SGHAT and FQNNGV.

As for this clone: The same CDR3 can be traced to other DNA sequences in this sample. The chain recombines TRBV6-5 with TRBJ1-6; 9 nucleotides agree with TRBD1. Per the germline V gene, CDR1 is MNHEY and CDR2 is SVGAGI. The CDR3 spans 14 residues. Trimming took 5 bases from V and 5 from J; bases not matched to a gene: 1. The DNA for the CDR3 is TGTGCCAGCAGTCGGGACAGGGATAATTCACCCCTCCACTTT. Encoded protein: CASSRDRDNSPLHF.

This chain joins TRBV10-3 and TRBJ1-2; D is undetermined. The V and J ends lost 5 bases and 8 bases respectively, with 12 bases between them. CDR3 size: 12 residues. Per germline, CDR1 ENHRY and CDR2 SYGVKD. The CDR3 DNA sequence: TGTGCCATCAGTACATCGACAACAGGCTACACCTTC. Protein product: CAISTSTTGYTF.